The 2 T cell receptor beta chains below were found in one sample sequenced in a study of identical twins listed by TCRdb under 2016. The protocol used for the library was 5' RACE. Sequencer: Illumina HiSeq 2000. Through fastp at Q25 and MiXCR, TCRdb rebuilt clones from the public reads, retaining in-frame beta chains. Every entry covers one CDR3 protein and lists the most common genes and DNA from its rows. The sample yields 1,800,000 or so distinct CDR3 sequences; under 35% were counted once. Of the sample, around 0.3% falls within the top ten clones. Specimen: cord blood. Receptors originate from a newborn girl in good health.

V usage is TRBV7-8 and J usage is TRBJ1-2; unclear D gene. The CDR3 spans 14 residues. The V end was cut by 2 bases, the J end by 5 bases, with 12 bases between. The germline CDR1 and CDR2 sequences are SGHVS and FQNEAQ. This chain's CDR3 is CASSLRALTYGYTF. The CDR3 DNA reads TGTGCCAGCAGCTTAAGGGCCTTGACTTATGGCTACACCTTC.

This clonotype was found a few times. V is TRBV25-1 and J is TRBJ2-3; 10 bases align to TRBD1. The ends lost 2 bases at V and 2 bases at J; junction bases unmatched: 4. CDR3 length: 16 residues. CDR1 MGHDK and CDR2 SYGVNS come from the germline V gene. CDR3 region: CASSERDRGDTDTQYF. In DNA form, the CDR3 reads TGTGCCAGCAGTGAACGGGACAGGGGAGACACAGATACGCAGTATTTT.